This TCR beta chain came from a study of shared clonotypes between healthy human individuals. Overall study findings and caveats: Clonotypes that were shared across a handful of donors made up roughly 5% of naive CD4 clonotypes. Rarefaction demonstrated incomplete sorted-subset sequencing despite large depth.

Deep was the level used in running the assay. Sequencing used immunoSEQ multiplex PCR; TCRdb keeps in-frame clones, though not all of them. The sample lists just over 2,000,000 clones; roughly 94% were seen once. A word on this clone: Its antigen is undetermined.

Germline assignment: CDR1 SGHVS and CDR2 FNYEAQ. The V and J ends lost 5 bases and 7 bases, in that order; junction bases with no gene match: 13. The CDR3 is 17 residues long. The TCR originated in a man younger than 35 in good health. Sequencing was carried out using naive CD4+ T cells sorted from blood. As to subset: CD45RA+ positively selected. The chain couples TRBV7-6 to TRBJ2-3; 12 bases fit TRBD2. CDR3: CASSMTSGGSLPHTQYF. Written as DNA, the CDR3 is TGTGCCAGCAGCATGACTAGCGGGGGCTCCCTCCCACATACGCAGTATTTT.